The subject of this entry is one T cell receptor beta chain. This specimen comes from a study of PD-L1 blockade in urothelial cancer. The length of the CDR3 is 16 residues. The germline V gene encodes CDR1 LGHNA and CDR2 YNFKEQ. Trimming took 1 base from V and 0 from J; bases not matched to a gene: 3. Regarding time point: pretreatment peripheral blood. Clones were read by immunoSEQ multiplex PCR, and TCRdb kept only the in-frame ones, dropping some. This sample has about 49,000 clones, with approximately 85% found just once. This sequence originates from a man in his sixties or seventies with urothelial cancer. The input for sequencing was PBMCs, taken around atezolizumab (anti-PD-L1) treatment. The chain links TRBV4-2 to TRBJ1-2; TRBD1 matches at 9 bases. In DNA, the CDR3 is TGTGCCAGCAGCCAAGCGACAGGGGGAGCTAACTATGGCTACACCTTC. Translated: CASSQATGGANYGYTF.